The text below deals with one TCR beta chain. Produced via immunoSEQ multiplex PCR; TCRdb's table is partial and in-frame only. The sample has 950,000 to 1,100,000 clones; 75% to 80% are singletons. This entry belongs to a study of shared clonotypes between healthy human individuals. V was shortened by 0 bases and J by 4 bases, with 13 bases between the two germline ends. Germline V lookup: CDR1 SNHLY, CDR2 FYNNEI. The CDR3 runs to 16 residues. The material sequenced was memory CD4+ T cells from PBMCs. Indicated subset: CD45RA-negative fraction. The genes are TRBV2 and TRBJ2-1, with unresolved D. This sequence was found in a man between 18 and 35 years old in good health. Some clones in this sample may be carry-over from other donors' samples. CDR3 nucleotide sequence: TGTGCCAGCAGTGAAGCGCTTCCGACTTTTTACAATGAGCAGTTCTTC. Its translation: CASSEALPTFYNEQFF.